Listed here are 20 T cell receptor beta chains from one sample, sequenced in a study of T cell responses to AZD1222 COVID-19 vaccine. Here immunoSEQ multiplex PCR was the method, and the copy in TCRdb shows in-frame clones only, minus some. The table lists tens of thousands of clones, 70% to 90% of them singletons. The material sequenced was peripheral blood, taken on day 0 of AZD1222 vaccination. These receptor sequences come from an adult in good health.

The CDR3 spells CASSEAAVGEQFF. CDR3 DNA: TGTGCCAGCAGTGAAGCGGCGGTCGGAGAGCAGTTCTTC. The chain combines TRBV6-1 with TRBJ2-1; D not resolved. CDR1 is MNHNS, CDR2 SASEGT, per germline. The CDR3 length is 13 residues. Trimming removed 0 bases at V and 10 bases at J, with 10 bases between.

V and J are TRBV6-5 and TRBJ1-1; 7 bases are shared with TRBD1. J lost 1 base, V lost 7 bases, and 9 bases had no gene match. Germline V gene lookup returns CDR1 MNHEY and CDR2 SVGAGI. The CDR3 length is 15 residues. Written as DNA, the CDR3 is TGTGCCAGCACCCTAGCGAGGGGGCCGAACACTGAAGCTTTCTTT. It is translated as CASTLARGPNTEAFF.

This sequence joins TRBV6-2 or TRBV6-3 and TRBJ1-2; no firm D call. The CDR3 totals 12 residues. Per the germline V gene, CDR1 is MNHEY and CDR2 is SVGEGT. Trimming cost V 0 bases and J 4 bases, with 3 bases left between them. CDR3 residues: CASSYSIYGYTF. Here the CDR3 DNA reads TGTGCCAGCAGTTACTCGATCTATGGCTACACCTTC.

The J gene is TRBJ1-1, the V gene TRBV6-5, with D possibly TRBD1 on 5 matching bases. Germline V CDR1 and CDR2: MNHEY, SVGAGI. Trimming removed 7 bases at V and 1 base at J, with 7 bases between. This CDR3 is built from 12 residues. CDR3 in amino acids: CASIGANTEAFF. For the CDR3, the DNA is TGTGCCAGCATTGGGGCGAACACTGAAGCTTTCTTT.

Judged by abundance, this clone is medium-sized. V is TRBV28 and J is TRBJ1-1; no clear D gene. The germline CDR1 and CDR2 sequences are MDHEN and SYDVKM. The V gene lost 4 bases and the J gene lost 1 base, with 13 bases spanning the gap. This CDR3 region has 15 residues. The chain's CDR3 is CASSSLRPGNTEAFF. The CDR3 DNA is TGTGCCAGCAGTTCCTTACGACCGGGGAACACTGAAGCTTTCTTT. The complete variable domain, with remaining parts taken from reference TRBV28 and TRBJ1-1, reads DVKVTQSSRYLVKRTGEKVFLECVQDMDHENMFWYRQDPGLGLRLIYFSYDVKMKEKGDIPEGYSVSREKKERFSLILESASTNQTSMYLCASSSLRPGNTEAFFGQGTRLTVV.

This clone was observed a handful of times. The rearrangement joins TRBV4-1 to TRBJ1-2; D is possibly TRBD1 (5 bases). CDR3 length: 13 residues. Trimming stripped 2 bases from V and 2 bases from J, with 6 bases between. Per the germline V gene, CDR1 is MGHRA and CDR2 is YSYEKL. The CDR3 spells CASSQRDNYGYTF. The CDR3 coding sequence is TGCGCCAGCAGCCAACGGGACAACTATGGCTACACCTTC.

The CDR3 loop reads CASSEDRVDGYTF. CDR3 sequence (DNA): TGTGCCAGCAGTGAGGACAGGGTAGATGGCTACACCTTC. This chain joins TRBV25-1 and TRBJ1-2; TRBD1 matches 8 bases. The CDR3 has 13 amino acids. Germline V gene sequence: CDR1 MGHDK, CDR2 SYGVNS. After removal of 3 bases from V and 6 bases from J, the junction contained 3 bases not matched to a gene.

The chain is built from TRBV6-5 and TRBJ1-3; D gene uncertain. The ends were cut back, 6 bases at V and 1 base at J, with 10 bases in the middle. The CDR3 runs to 14 residues. Germline CDR1 reads MNHEY; CDR2 reads SVGAGI. Here the CDR3 reads CASRVGFSGNTIYF. CDR3 coding DNA: TGTGCCAGCAGAGTAGGGTTTTCTGGAAACACCATATATTTT.

The rearrangement joins TRBV24-1 to TRBJ2-1; 9 bases fit TRBD2. The V segment lost 4 bases and the J segment 8 bases; nucleotides outside the gene matches: 11. This CDR3 contains 16 residues. Germline CDR1 KGHDR, CDR2 SFDVKD. Here the CDR3 reads CATSEPKRGVHDEQFF. For the CDR3, the DNA is TGTGCCACCAGTGAGCCTAAGCGGGGGGTCCACGATGAGCAGTTCTTC.

This clone was seen only once. V usage is TRBV10-3 and J usage is TRBJ2-3, with 11 bases fitting TRBD2. The V gene's germline CDR1 is ENHRY and CDR2 SYGVKD. The CDR3 is 15 amino acids. V dropped 1 base and J dropped 5; count of bases not matched to a gene: 2. The CDR3 DNA reads as TGTGCCATCAGTGAGTTAGCGGGGGGGCTAGATACGCAGTATTTT. Translation: CAISELAGGLDTQYF.

This chain connects TRBV5-6 to TRBJ2-7; TRBD1 is a possible D gene (5 bases). Trimming left V 1 base short and J 3 bases short, with 11 bases between. CDR1 SGHDT and CDR2 YYEEEE come from the germline V gene. The CDR3 runs 14 residues. CDR3 nucleotide sequence: TGTGCCAGCAGCTTGTACAACGGACACTACGAGCAGTACTTC. Translating it yields CASSLYNGHYEQYF.

The V and J genes are TRBV27 and TRBJ1-1; tentative D call: TRBD1 (6 bases). This CDR3 spans 15 amino acids. The germline V gene encodes CDR1 MNHEY and CDR2 SMNVEV (reference sequence). V was trimmed by 5 bases and J by 0 bases, leaving 13 bases between them. The CDR3 region is CASSPWTDMNTEAFF. The CDR3 nucleotides are TGTGCCAGCAGTCCTTGGACAGATATGAACACTGAAGCTTTCTTT.

This clone was seen more than once but under ten times. The J gene is TRBJ1-1, the V gene TRBV10-2; D perhaps matches TRBD1 (5 bases). V lost 0 bases and J lost 4, with 9 bases in between. This CDR3 is built from 14 residues. Germline assignment: CDR1 WSHSY and CDR2 SAAADI. The CDR3 sequence is CASSESAGSTEAFF. CDR3 DNA: TGCGCCAGCAGTGAGTCGGCAGGGAGCACTGAAGCTTTCTTT.

The chain has TRBV19 and TRBJ1-1, with D uncertain. V was clipped by 6 bases and J by 7 bases, with 15 bases between them. CDR1 and CDR2 (germline): LNHDA, SQIVND (reference sequence). The CDR3 is made up of 13 amino acids. CDR3 nucleotides: TGTGCCAGTAGGAGGTTCGACGGGTTTGAAGCTTTCTTT. Its translation is CASRRFDGFEAFF.

This chain uses TRBV7-3 with TRBJ1-5; 7 bases are shared with TRBD1. Germline values: CDR1 SGHTA, CDR2 FQGTGA. The CDR3 contains 15 residues. V lost 2 bases, J lost 1 base, and 2 bases stayed unmatched. CDR3 sequence reads: CASSLSGQSNQPQHF. The CDR3 DNA reads as TGTGCCAGCAGCTTATCGGGACAGAGCAATCAGCCCCAGCATTTT.

J is TRBJ2-7 and V is TRBV28; weak D call: TRBD1 (5 bases). Germline V lookup: CDR1 MDHEN, CDR2 SYDVKM. This CDR3 region has 13 residues. V lost 10 bases, J lost 3 bases, and 16 bases lay in between. This CDR3 reads CAINGHGHYEQYF. CDR3 coding DNA: TGTGCCATCAACGGTCACGGACACTACGAGCAGTACTTC.

This chain joins TRBV29-1 and TRBJ2-2, with TRBD2 as a possible D gene (5 bases). The length of the CDR3 is 13 residues. Between the trimmed V and J ends, which lost 7 bases and 7 bases, there was a span of 16 bases. Per germline, CDR1 SQVTM and CDR2 ANQGSEA. CDR3 coding DNA: TGCAGCGCCTTGCAGGAGGCTATCGGGGAGCTGTTTTTT. It is translated as CSALQEAIGELFF.

The genes are TRBV5-1 and TRBJ2-7; D remains ambiguous. The V and J ends lost 0 bases and 1 base respectively, with 5 bases between them. The CDR3 is made up of 13 amino acids. Germline CDR1 reads SGHRS; CDR2 reads YFSETQ. The CDR3 reads CASSLVRSYEQYF. In nucleotides, the CDR3 is TGCGCCAGCAGCTTGGTAAGGTCCTACGAGCAGTACTTC.

The gene calls are TRBV28 and TRBJ2-7; D possibly matches TRBD1 or TRBD2 (6 bases each). Germline V lookup: CDR1 MDHEN, CDR2 SYDVKM. V lost 6 bases to trimming and J lost 5 bases, with 20 bases between them. The CDR3 length is 15 residues. The CDR3 DNA follows: TGTGCCAGCAGGGGGTGGGGGGCCAGCCTAAACGAGCAGTACTTC. Residues: CASRGWGASLNEQYF. Supplemented by reference TRBV28 and TRBJ2-7, the full variable domain reads DVKVTQSSRYLVKRTGEKVFLECVQDMDHENMFWYRQDPGLGLRLIYFSYDVKMKEKGDIPEGYSVSREKKERFSLILESASTNQTSMYLCASRGWGASLNEQYFGPGTRLTVT.

The V and J genes are TRBV27 and TRBJ1-5; D may be TRBD1 (6 bases). Trimming left V 6 bases short and J 1 base short, with 16 bases between. CDR1 and CDR2 (germline): MNHEY, SMNVEV (reference sequence). CDR3 length: 16 residues. The CDR3 loop is CASSPLAGASNQPQHF. The CDR3 nucleotides are TGTGCCAGCAGCCCCTTGGCGGGGGCGAGCAATCAGCCCCAGCATTTT.